The 26 T cell receptor beta chains presented below share a single source sample, sequenced in a study of identical twins. TCRdb processed the 5' RACE reads anew with MiXCR; each CDR3 protein has one entry. The profile covers some 1,700,000 distinct CDR3 sequences, with around 29% appearing a single time and around 0.25% taken by the ten largest. Input material: cord blood. All receptors come from a newborn girl in good health.

The genes are TRBV20-1 and TRBJ1-6; 7 nucleotides line up with TRBD1. Looked up from germline, CDR1 is DFQATT and CDR2 is SNEGSKA (reference sequence). The V segment lost 3 bases and the J segment 9 bases; nucleotides outside the gene matches: 8. The CDR3 spans 14 residues. The CDR3 is CSARPRQGGSPLHF. The CDR3 DNA sequence: TGCAGTGCTAGGCCACGACAGGGTGGTTCACCCCTCCACTTT.

About this clonotype: An end of the junction differs from the germline gene, which may be a read error. The chain combines TRBV12-3 or TRBV12-4 with TRBJ2-7, with 7 bases fitting TRBD1. The CDR3 extends over 17 amino acids. CDR3 region: CASSLGQDRWFSCEQYF. CDR3 bases: TGTGCCAGCAGTTTGGGCCAGGACAGGTGGTTTTCCTGCGAGCAGTACTTC.

A note on this clonotype: A clone one base away is much larger, so this may be a read error. The V and J genes are TRBV5-4 and TRBJ1-1, with a weak D call TRBD1 (6 bases). V was pared by 3 bases and J by 1 base, with 10 bases between. The germline gives CDR1 SGHNT, CDR2 YYREEE (reference sequence). This CDR3 spans 14 amino acids. DNA of the CDR3: TGTGCCAGCAGCTCCGGGACATGGAACACTGAAGCTTTCTTT. This codes for CASSSGTWNTEAFF.

This clonotype was counted a few times. A single base separates this from a much larger clone, so it may be a read error. The chain joins TRBV5-1 to TRBJ2-7; 9 bases match TRBD2. This CDR3 has 15 amino acids. From germline, CDR1 is SGHRS and CDR2 YFSETQ. Trimming took 4 bases from V and 7 from J; bases not matched to a gene: 12. The CDR3 DNA sequence: TGCGCCAGCAGCCTCACTAGCGGGCCCTACAATGAGCAGTACTTC. This codes for CASSLTSGPYNEQYF.

The V and J genes are TRBV3-1 and TRBJ1-1; 7 nucleotides align to TRBD1. CDR1 is LGHDT and CDR2 is YNNKEL in the germline V gene (reference sequence). V gave up 3 bases and J gave up 1 base; unmatched junction bases: 5. This CDR3 spans 15 amino acids. The CDR3 is CASSQGRGWNTEAFF. DNA of the CDR3: TGTGCCAGCAGCCAGGGCAGGGGGTGGAACACTGAAGCTTTCTTT.

This clonotype showed up just a few times. CDR3 in DNA: TGTGCCAGCAGCCCCATAGCGGGGACTAGCACAGATACGCAGTATTTT. This sequence encodes CASSPIAGTSTDTQYF. The gene calls are TRBV11-2 and TRBJ2-3; 8 nucleotides match TRBD2. The CDR3 has 16 residues. Germline loops: CDR1 SGHAT, CDR2 FQNNGV. V was pared by 5 bases and J by 0 bases, with 7 bases of the junction left unmatched.

The J gene is TRBJ1-1, the V gene TRBV20-1, with TRBD1 matching over 8 bases. The CDR3 runs to 13 residues. V trimming: 6 bases; J trimming: 5 bases; junction bases outside the gene matches: 8. Germline CDR1 DFQATT, CDR2 SNEGSKA (reference sequence). The CDR3 is CSAPDRVGTEAFF. For the CDR3, the DNA is TGCAGTGCACCGGACAGGGTGGGGACTGAAGCTTTCTTT.

This clonotype was found a few times. The genes are TRBV27 and TRBJ1-5, with D uncertain. The ends were cut back, 5 bases at V and 7 bases at J, with 15 bases in the middle. This CDR3 comprises 14 residues. The germline gives CDR1 MNHEY, CDR2 SMNVEV (reference sequence). CDR3 coding DNA: TGTGCCAGCAGTCTAGGGCAGAAGAACCAGCCCCAGCATTTT. Translation gives CASSLGQKNQPQHF.

This clonotype was observed a few times. This chain joins TRBV6-5 and TRBJ2-4; either TRBD1 or TRBD2 may supply D (5 bases each). Germline assignment: CDR1 MNHEY and CDR2 SVGAGI. The CDR3 spans 11 residues. V lost 5 bases and J 13 bases, leaving 12 bases between the germline ends. CDR3 sequence: CASSGTSGQYF. The CDR3 bases are TGTGCCAGCAGTGGGACGTCAGGGCAGTACTTC.

The J gene is TRBJ1-3, the V gene TRBV21-1; the D segment call TRBD1 is taken from the table without a DNA check. TRBV21-1 is a documented pseudogene. The CDR3 is made up of 15 amino acids. CDR3 residues: CASTILDRLGNTIYF. Here the CDR3 DNA reads TGTGCCAGCACCATACTAGACAGGCTGGGAAACACCATATATTTT.

In this sample, this clonotype turned up once. V usage is TRBV9 and J usage is TRBJ2-7, with D maybe TRBD2 (5 bases). The end of the DNA aligns better with TRBJ2-5, so the J call may be wrong. The CDR3 sequence is 15 residues long. Germline V gene lookup returns CDR1 SGDLS and CDR2 YYNGEE. CDR3 DNA: TGTGCCAGCAGCGTAGGGGCTAGCTCCCCGGAGACCCAGTACTTC. Translated, it gives CASSVGASSPETQYF.

J is TRBJ1-6 and V is TRBV6-5; D is unclear. Germline values: CDR1 MNHEY, CDR2 SVGAGI. V lost 0 bases to trimming and J lost 5 bases, with 20 bases between them. There are 19 residues in the CDR3. CDR3 DNA: TGTGCCAGCAGTTACTCGAGGCCAGGCAGGCAAGGAAATAATTCACCCCTCCACTTT. Protein product: CASSYSRPGRQGNNSPLHF.

The chain combines TRBV6-1 with TRBJ1-1; 11 nucleotides line up with TRBD1. This CDR3 is 16 amino acids long. Germline V gene lookup returns CDR1 MNHNS and CDR2 SASEGT. The junction had 4 bases not matched to a gene; V was cut back by 4 bases and J by 0 bases. The CDR3 DNA sequence: TGTGCCAGCAGTGTGGGGGACAGGGGGATGAACACTGAAGCTTTCTTT. As protein: CASSVGDRGMNTEAFF.

The V and J genes are TRBV6-2 or TRBV6-3 and TRBJ1-4; D is perhaps TRBD1 (5 bases). With 5 bases removed from V and 4 bases from J, the gap between germline ends came to 11 bases. The CDR3 length is 14 residues. Germline values: CDR1 MNHEY, CDR2 SVGEGT. CDR3 protein: CASSEGTVNEKLFF. The DNA of the CDR3 is TGTGCCAGCAGTGAGGGGACGGTTAATGAAAAACTGTTTTTT.

The CDR3 DNA reads TGCAGTGCTCCGGGACTAGCGGGCACAGAGACCCAGTACTTC. It is translated as CSAPGLAGTETQYF. This chain links TRBV20-1 with TRBJ2-5, with 12 bases that match TRBD2. The CDR3 sequence is 14 residues long. J was trimmed by 4 bases and V by 5 bases; bases with no gene match: 5. Germline assignment: CDR1 DFQATT and CDR2 SNEGSKA (reference sequence).

This chain uses TRBV6-1 with TRBJ2-1; 16 positions match TRBD2. CDR1 is MNHNS, CDR2 SASEGT, per germline. Trimming at V came to 5 bases and at J to 5 bases, leaving 12 bases not matched to a gene. The CDR3 is made up of 19 amino acids. The CDR3 nucleotides are TGTGCCAGCAGTAAACTAGGGACTAGCGGGAGGGCAGAACACAATGAGCAGTTCTTC. It translates to CASSKLGTSGRAEHNEQFF.

In the case of this clonotype: One junction end does not reproduce the germline sequence, and a read error may be involved. CDR3 loop: CAGSLSGAYEQYF. In nucleotides, the CDR3 is TGCGCCGGCAGCTTGAGTGGGGCCTACGAGCAGTACTTC. V gene TRBV5-1 combines with J gene TRBJ2-7; unclear D gene. Germline loops: CDR1 SGHRS, CDR2 YFSETQ. The CDR3 runs to 13 residues.

V usage is TRBV3-1 and J usage is TRBJ2-1; D perhaps matches TRBD1 (5 bases). CDR1 LGHDT and CDR2 YNNKEL come from the germline V gene (reference sequence). V was shortened by 3 bases and J by 10 bases, with 13 bases between the two germline ends. The CDR3 sequence is 13 residues long. This CDR3 reads CASSQGPFSEQFF. CDR3 in DNA: TGTGCCAGCAGCCAGGGGCCGTTCTCCGAGCAGTTCTTC.

The chain has TRBV20-1 and TRBJ1-4, with unresolved D. Germline-derived CDR1 and CDR2 are DFQATT and SNEGSKA (reference sequence). This CDR3 spans 14 amino acids. V was cut by 6 bases and J by 3 bases, with 14 bases left in between. CDR3 in amino acids: CSALGGSANEKLFF. CDR3 DNA: TGCAGTGCCCTCGGAGGGTCGGCTAATGAAAAACTGTTTTTT.

This sequence joins TRBV20-1 and TRBJ2-4, with D uncertain. The DNA end is a closer match to TRBJ2-7, so the J assignment may be wrong. The CDR3 sequence is 13 residues long. The germline V gene encodes CDR1 DFQATT and CDR2 SNEGSKA (reference sequence). Here the CDR3 reads CSANSRSSSEQYF. DNA of the CDR3: TGCAGTGCTAACTCCCGGTCTAGTTCCGAGCAGTACTTC.

The gene calls are TRBV6-5 and TRBJ2-3; D is undetermined. CDR1 is MNHEY, CDR2 SVGAGI, per germline. V lost 2 bases and J lost 4, with 13 bases in between. CDR3 length equals 15 residues. The CDR3 DNA reads TGTGCCAGCAGTTACGGCCAGAGTAGTCCAGATACGCAGTATTTT. It encodes CASSYGQSSPDTQYF.

On this clonotype itself: The junction does not match germline at one end; this may be a read error. The gene calls are TRBV7-7 and TRBJ2-3, with 9 bases matching TRBD2. The CDR3 contains 16 residues. The germline V gene has CDR1 SSHAT and CDR2 FNYEAQ (reference sequence). CDR3 coding DNA: TGTGCTAGCAGCCCCAGCCATGGGCTAGCGGGGGATACGCAGTATTTT. Translation gives CASSPSHGLAGDTQYF.

This clonotype has only a few counts. V is TRBV3-1 and J is TRBJ2-5, with 9 bases that match TRBD2. From germline, CDR1 is LGHDT and CDR2 YNNKEL (reference sequence). The CDR3 has 15 amino acids. J lost 1 base, V lost 6 bases, and 6 bases had no gene match. CDR3 residues: CASRATSGGQETQYF. As DNA, the CDR3 is TGTGCCAGCAGGGCGACTAGCGGCGGCCAAGAGACCCAGTACTTC.

Notes on this clonotype: A junction end diverges from the germline sequence, so it may reflect a read error. The rearrangement joins TRBV13 to TRBJ2-7, with D perhaps TRBD2 (6 bases). Germline V gene sequence: CDR1 PRHDT, CDR2 FYEKMQ (reference sequence). The CDR3 length is 14 residues. The CDR3 bases are TGTGCCAACAGCTTAGGCCAGGGAGGCTACGAGCAGTACTTC. Its translation is CANSLGQGGYEQYF. Using reference TRBV13 and TRBJ2-7 for the parts outside the CDR3, the full variable domain is AAGVIQSPRHLIKEKRETATLKCYPIPRHDTVYWYQQGPGQDPQFLISFYEKMQSDKGSIPDRFSAQQFSDYHSELNMSSLELGDSALYFCANSLGQGGYEQYFGPGTRLTVT.

V is TRBV5-6 and J is TRBJ2-5; D may correspond to TRBD1 or TRBD2 (5 bases each). This CDR3 has 15 amino acids. The V and J ends lost 3 bases and 11 bases respectively, with 23 bases between them. The germline CDR1 and CDR2 sequences are SGHDT and YYEEEE. The CDR3 nucleotides read TGTGCCAGCAGCTGGACCCGGGACCCATTTTGGGAGCAGTACTTC. Translation: CASSWTRDPFWEQYF. The full variable domain, in which reference TRBV5-6 and TRBJ2-5 provide the parts outside the CDR3, is DAGVTQSPTHLIKTRGQQVTLRCSPKSGHDTVSWYQQALGQGPQFIFQYYEEEERQRGNFPDRFSGHQFPNYSSELNVNALLLGDSALYLCASSWTRDPFWEQYFGPGTRLLVL.

The rearrangement links TRBV19 to TRBJ2-2; 8 nucleotides line up with TRBD1. After removal of 5 bases from V and 4 bases from J, the junction contained 9 bases not matched to a gene. CDR1 and CDR2 (germline): LNHDA, SQIVND (reference sequence). This CDR3 has 16 amino acids. Here the CDR3 DNA reads TGTGCCAGTAGTCTCATAAGGACAGGGAGCACCGGGGAGCTGTTTTTT. This sequence encodes CASSLIRTGSTGELFF.